Reported below is one T cell receptor beta chain. The sample comes from a study of blood T cell repertoires in COVID-19. The authors' processing: Reference gene primers were amplified, and this amplification served to estimate nucleated cell counts. Assay used: immunoSEQ multiplex PCR; TCRdb lists only in-frame clones, some missing. V and J calls and clone size are given by that table; D and trimming were obtained from the DNA. Found here are over 350,000 clones, approximately 90% of them singletons; the top ten hold roughly 4.3%. The V gene's germline CDR1 is MDHEN and CDR2 SYDVKM. V was trimmed by 7 bases and J by 2 bases, leaving 18 bases between them. This CDR3 contains 15 residues.

The clonotype comes from a woman aged 30 to 39 with acute or convalescent COVID-19. Sequenced sample: peripheral blood. The rearrangement links TRBV28 to TRBJ2-7; D is perhaps TRBD1 (6 bases). The CDR3 sequence is CASTLSQGSTYEQYF. The CDR3 region has the DNA TGTGCCAGCACCTTATCCCAGGGGTCCACCTACGAGCAGTACTTC.